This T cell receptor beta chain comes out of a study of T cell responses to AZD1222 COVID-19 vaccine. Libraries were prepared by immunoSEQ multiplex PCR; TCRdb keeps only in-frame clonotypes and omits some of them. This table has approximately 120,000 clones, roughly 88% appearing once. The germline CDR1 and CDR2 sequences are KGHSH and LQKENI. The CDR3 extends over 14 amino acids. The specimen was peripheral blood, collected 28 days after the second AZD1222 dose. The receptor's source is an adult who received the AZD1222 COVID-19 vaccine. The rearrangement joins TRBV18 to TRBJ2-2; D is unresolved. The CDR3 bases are TGTGCTACTCAGCAAGGTTCGAACACCGGGGAGCTGTTTTTT. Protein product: CATQQGSNTGELFF. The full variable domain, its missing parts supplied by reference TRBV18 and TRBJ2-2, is NAGVMQNPRHLVRRRGQEARLRCSPMKGHSHVYWYRQLPEEGLKFMVYLQKENIIDESGMPKERFSAEFPKEGPSILRIQQVVRGDSAAYFCATQQGSNTGELFFGEGSRLTVL.